The clone carrying this TCR beta chain was detected a few times. These data come from a study of blood T cell repertoires in COVID-19. Study at large: Acute-phase and convalescent COVID-19 samples originated in the United States, Italy and Spain. PBMCs, B-cell-depleted T cells, or T cells provided the cDNA or gDNA that made up the material.

The germline gives CDR1 SNHLY, CDR2 FYNNEI. The CDR3 sequence is 14 residues long. V was clipped by 5 bases and J by 4 bases; unmatched bases: 7. In the authors' methods: Amplification of reference gene primers provided the estimated nucleated cell counts. Libraries were prepared by immunoSEQ multiplex PCR; TCRdb keeps only in-frame clonotypes and omits some of them. V, J and clone size are taken as reported in that table, and D and trimming were inferred from the DNA itself. The sample gives approximately 220,000 clones, 80% of which show up once; 7.4% is in the top ten. The study recruited people aged 18 to 89 years across under 25 US areas.

This receptor was obtained from a woman between 35 and 50 years old with acute COVID-19. V usage is TRBV2 and J usage is TRBJ1-1; 7 nucleotides agree with TRBD1. Sequencing used PBMCs or T cells enriched from blood (not recorded which). The CDR3 sequence: CASSFTGDSTEAFF. The CDR3 DNA follows: TGTGCCAGCAGTTTTACAGGGGATTCCACTGAAGCTTTCTTT. Based on the CDR3 plus reference TRBV2 and TRBJ1-1, the full variable domain is EPEVTQTPSHQVTQMGQEVILRCVPISNHLYFYWYRQILGQKVEFLVSFYNNEISEKSEIFDDQFSVERPDGSNFTLKIRSTKLEDSAMYFCASSFTGDSTEAFFGQGTRLTVV.